This TCR beta chain is from a study of blood T cell repertoires in COVID-19. Background on the study: The United States, Italy and Spain were the sources of the acute and convalescent COVID-19 samples. T cells, B-cell-depleted T cells, or PBMCs provided the cDNA or gDNA that served as material.

Original data processing: Quantification of nucleated cells was approximated via reference gene primer amplification. Clones were sequenced by immunoSEQ multiplex PCR, and TCRdb holds only the in-frame ones, with some missing. V and J calls and clone size come straight from that table; D and trimming were deduced from the DNA. Of approximately 46,000 clones in the sample, around 84% were seen once. This CDR3 is built from 15 residues. V gave up 1 base and J gave up 2 bases, with 9 bases separating them. Germline values: CDR1 SGHTA, CDR2 FQGNSA. Sequences were obtained from peripheral blood. The sequence was collected from a human donor in a cohort sampled during active COVID-19. The chain carries TRBV7-2 and TRBJ1-3, with D perhaps matching TRBD1 (6 bases). CDR3 sequence: CASSLVGGTGNTIYF. CDR3 coding DNA: TGTGCCAGCAGCTTAGTAGGGGGAACTGGAAACACCATATATTTT. The full variable domain, with the rest looked up from reference TRBV7-2 and TRBJ1-3, is GAGVSQSPSNKVTEKGKDVELRCDPISGHTALYWYRQSLGQGLEFLIYFQGNSAPDKSGLPSDRFSAERTGGSVSTLTIQRTQQEDSAVYLCASSLVGGTGNTIYFGEGSWLTVV.